Included here is one TCR beta chain sequence, with context. The data derive from a study of blood T cell repertoires in COVID-19. Study-wide background: Researchers got acute and convalescent COVID-19 samples from the United States, Italy and Spain. Sources were T cells, B-cell-depleted T cells, or PBMCs; the material itself was cDNA or gDNA.

Assay: immunoSEQ multiplex PCR; the TCRdb copy retains only in-frame clones and omits some. In the table there are approximately 74,000 clones, roughly 88% of which are singletons. This TCR was sampled from a man in his sixties or seventies with acute or convalescent COVID-19. Sequenced input: peripheral blood.

The CDR3 spells CASRLGQISYEQYF. Here the CDR3 DNA reads TGTGCCAGCAGACTAGGACAGATCTCCTACGAGCAGTACTTC. This chain connects TRBV6-6 to TRBJ2-7; the D gene is possibly TRBD1 (6 bases). The CDR3 has 14 residues. Trimming took off 6 bases at V and 0 bases at J, with 12 bases between the two ends. Germline CDR1 reads MNHNY; CDR2 reads SVGAGI (reference sequence).